The T cell receptor (beta chain) described here comes from a study of T cells in Graves' hyperthyroidism and ophthalmopathy. Study results and limitations: Patients with ophthalmopathy were separated from those with stable hyperthyroidism by a 13 V-J model.

This clonotype was recorded at least ten times. The antigen remains undetermined. Duration under 3 months, a NOSPECS grade of at least 4, and a Clinical Activity Score of at least 3 characterized the ophthalmopathy patients. Any patient presenting with uncontrolled infection, other autoimmune disease, pregnancy or lactation was left out. RNA transcripts yielded amplified TCR beta CDR3 regions. An initial round of RT-PCR targeting the TCR CDR3 relied on the HTBI primer set. In TCRdb, the multiplex PCR reads were re-called with MiXCR into one record per CDR3 protein. The sample carries more than 450,000 distinct CDR3 sequences, 15% to 20% recorded once. The CDR3 loop spans 15 amino acids. V dropped 6 bases and J dropped 2; count of bases not matched to a gene: 4. Germline assignment: CDR1 SGHTA and CDR2 FQGNSA.

This TCR was recovered from a man aged 40-49 years with Graves' ophthalmopathy. The chain links TRBV7-2 to TRBJ2-3, with 11 bases fitting TRBD2. The sample comprised blood. CDR3 sequence reads: CASRWTSGFTDTQYF. In DNA form, the CDR3 reads TGTGCCAGCAGGTGGACTAGCGGGTTCACAGATACGCAGTATTTT.